A selection of T cell receptor beta chains follows, all from one sample in a study of cytomegalovirus exposure and HLA in healthy donors. Using immunoSEQ multiplex PCR, the repertoire was profiled, and TCRdb retains in-frame clones only, with some absent. Of about 120,000 clones detected, approximately 80% appear once; the ten largest clones hold about 2.6%. The material sequenced was PBMCs. These TCRs come from a woman aged 40 to 50 in good health and CMV-seropositive. Each CDR3 is given with its conserved first and last residue. The D gene is left open where the match is weak. Clone size is given for some rows only: seen once, a few or many times, or a class if the clone is expanded.

abundance: -
d_gene: -
v_gene: TRBV7-9
j_gene: TRBJ2-7
CDR3aa: CASSPQLASNEQYF
CDR3nt: TGTGCCAGCAGCCCCCAGTTGGCTAGTAACGAGCAGTACTTC

abundance: -
d_gene: -
v_gene: TRBV4-3
j_gene: TRBJ2-2
CDR3aa: CASRGRGNTGELFF
CDR3nt: TGCGCCAGCAGAGGGCGGGGGAACACCGGGGAGCTGTTTTTT

abundance: -
d_gene: TRBD2
v_gene: TRBV7-6
j_gene: TRBJ2-1
CDR3aa: CASSASGGSYNEQFF
CDR3nt: TGTGCCAGCAGCGCTAGCGGGGGGAGCTACAATGAGCAGTTCTTC

abundance: -
d_gene: TRBD2
v_gene: TRBV30
j_gene: TRBJ2-7
CDR3aa: CAWSVKAGGYEQYF
CDR3nt: TGTGCCTGGAGTGTAAAAGCGGGAGGCTACGAGCAGTACTTC

abundance: -
d_gene: TRBD1
v_gene: TRBV7-9
j_gene: TRBJ2-3
CDR3aa: CASTWTGGVTDTQYF
CDR3nt: TGTGCCAGCACCTGGACAGGGGGAGTAACAGATACGCAGTATTTT

abundance: few
d_gene: TRBD1
v_gene: TRBV19
j_gene: TRBJ1-1
CDR3aa: CASSARGGQTPPEAFF
CDR3nt: TGTGCCAGTAGTGCCCGGGGGGGACAGACCCCTCCTGAAGCTTTCTTT

abundance: -
d_gene: -
v_gene: TRBV6-4
j_gene: TRBJ2-1
CDR3aa: CASSASPGGDPGEQFF
CDR3nt: TGTGCCAGCAGTGCATCCCCGGGCGGGGACCCTGGTGAGCAGTTCTTC

abundance: -
d_gene: -
v_gene: TRBV25-1
j_gene: TRBJ2-5
CDR3aa: CASSGQAGETQYF
CDR3nt: TGTGCCAGCAGTGGGCAGGCGGGAGAGACCCAGTACTTC

abundance: -
d_gene: TRBD2
v_gene: TRBV4-3
j_gene: TRBJ2-2
CDR3aa: CASSLRTSGRSGTGELFF
CDR3nt: TGCGCCAGCAGCCTTAGGACTAGCGGGAGGTCGGGCACCGGGGAGCTGTTTTTT

abundance: -
d_gene: TRBD2
v_gene: TRBV6-1
j_gene: TRBJ2-3
CDR3aa: CASSATGTSADTQYF
CDR3nt: TGTGCCAGCAGTGCCACCGGGACTAGCGCAGATACGCAGTATTTT

abundance: -
d_gene: -
v_gene: TRBV5-1
j_gene: TRBJ1-6
CDR3aa: CASCEALSYNSPLHF
CDR3nt: TGCGCCAGCTGCGAGGCCCTCTCCTATAATTCACCCCTCCACTTT

abundance: -
d_gene: -
v_gene: TRBV7-9
j_gene: TRBJ1-4
CDR3aa: CASTLDPGQGQLLFF
CDR3nt: TGTGCCAGCACTCTAGACCCGGGCCAGGGCCAATTACTGTTTTTT

abundance: -
d_gene: -
v_gene: TRBV7-9
j_gene: TRBJ1-1
CDR3aa: CASSFSPAGSAEAFF
CDR3nt: TGTGCCAGCAGTTTTTCCCCGGCAGGGTCTGCCGAAGCTTTCTTT

abundance: -
d_gene: -
v_gene: TRBV15
j_gene: TRBJ1-1
CDR3aa: CATSRDRLNTEAFF
CDR3nt: TGTGCCACCAGCAGAGACAGGTTGAACACTGAAGCTTTCTTT

abundance: -
d_gene: TRBD2
v_gene: TRBV30
j_gene: TRBJ2-1
CDR3aa: CAWSSRGLAGGPRGEQFF
CDR3nt: TGTGCCTGGAGCTCGAGGGGCTTAGCGGGAGGCCCGAGGGGTGAGCAGTTCTTC

abundance: -
d_gene: -
v_gene: TRBV25-1
j_gene: TRBJ2-5
CDR3aa: CASSEFRGQETQYF
CDR3nt: TGTGCCAGCAGTGAATTTAGAGGCCAAGAGACCCAGTACTTC

abundance: once
d_gene: -
v_gene: TRBV7-2
j_gene: TRBJ2-1
CDR3aa: CASSPNLGYNEQFF
CDR3nt: TGTGCCAGCAGCCCAAACCTCGGCTACAATGAGCAGTTCTTC

abundance: -
d_gene: -
v_gene: TRBV10-3
j_gene: TRBJ2-7
CDR3aa: CATGEDRTYEQYF
CDR3nt: TGTGCCACAGGCGAGGACAGAACCTACGAGCAGTACTTC

abundance: -
d_gene: TRBD1
v_gene: TRBV7-2
j_gene: TRBJ1-2
CDR3aa: CASSLETGGNYGYTF
CDR3nt: TGTGCCAGCAGCTTAGAGACAGGGGGGAACTATGGCTACACCTTC

abundance: few
d_gene: TRBD2
v_gene: TRBV7-9
j_gene: TRBJ2-7
CDR3aa: CASSKPGLAGSEQYF
CDR3nt: TGTGCCAGCAGCAAACCGGGACTAGCGGGGTCCGAGCAGTACTTC

abundance: few
d_gene: -
v_gene: TRBV7-2
j_gene: TRBJ1-4
CDR3aa: CASSFGGGNEKLFF
CDR3nt: TGTGCCAGCAGCTTTGGGGGGGGGAATGAAAAACTGTTTTTT

abundance: -
d_gene: TRBD1
v_gene: TRBV27
j_gene: TRBJ1-4
CDR3aa: CASSPGQGVLNEKLFF
CDR3nt: TGTGCCAGCAGCCCAGGACAGGGCGTTTTGAATGAAAAACTGTTTTTT

abundance: -
d_gene: TRBD1
v_gene: TRBV7-7
j_gene: TRBJ2-5
CDR3aa: CASSLDRDQTQYF
CDR3nt: TGTGCTAGCAGCCTGGACAGGGATCAGACCCAGTACTTC

abundance: -
d_gene: -
v_gene: TRBV11-2
j_gene: TRBJ1-4
CDR3aa: CASSLDAGATNEKLFF
CDR3nt: TGTGCCAGCAGCTTAGATGCGGGCGCAACTAATGAAAAACTGTTTTTT

abundance: -
d_gene: TRBD2
v_gene: TRBV4-3
j_gene: TRBJ2-3
CDR3aa: CASSPVWAGGADTQYF
CDR3nt: TGCGCCAGCAGCCCGGTGTGGGCGGGAGGAGCAGATACGCAGTATTTT

abundance: -
d_gene: -
v_gene: TRBV7-7
j_gene: TRBJ2-7
CDR3aa: CASSLAGGYEQYF
CDR3nt: TGTGCTAGCAGCTTAGCCGGGGGCTACGAGCAGTACTTC

abundance: few
d_gene: TRBD2
v_gene: TRBV27
j_gene: TRBJ2-3
CDR3aa: CASSVKLPRLAGDTQYF
CDR3nt: TGTGCCAGCAGTGTTAAGCTTCCTCGTCTAGCGGGAGATACGCAGTATTTT

abundance: once
d_gene: -
v_gene: TRBV5-4
j_gene: TRBJ1-2
CDR3aa: CASSSGYGYTF
CDR3nt: TGTGCCAGCAGCTCGGGCTATGGCTACACCTTC

abundance: -
d_gene: TRBD1
v_gene: TRBV5-8
j_gene: TRBJ1-5
CDR3aa: CASSPDRGRLVDQPQHF
CDR3nt: TGTGCCAGCAGCCCGGACAGGGGGCGCCTCGTCGATCAGCCCCAGCATTTT

abundance: -
d_gene: TRBD1
v_gene: TRBV25-1
j_gene: TRBJ2-7
CDR3aa: CASSPGQASEQYF
CDR3nt: TGTGCCAGCAGTCCCGGACAGGCATCCGAGCAGTACTTC

abundance: -
d_gene: -
v_gene: TRBV19
j_gene: TRBJ1-1
CDR3aa: CASRPTRNTEAFF
CDR3nt: TGTGCCAGTAGGCCGACACGGAACACTGAAGCTTTCTTT

abundance: -
d_gene: -
v_gene: TRBV19
j_gene: TRBJ1-1
CDR3aa: CASSITGNTEAFF
CDR3nt: TGTGCCAGTAGTATTACGGGGAACACTGAAGCTTTCTTT

abundance: -
d_gene: TRBD1
v_gene: TRBV2
j_gene: TRBJ2-2
CDR3aa: CASRTGTGRTGELFF
CDR3nt: TGTGCCAGCAGAACTGGGACAGGGAGGACCGGGGAGCTGTTTTTT

abundance: -
d_gene: TRBD1
v_gene: TRBV25-1
j_gene: TRBJ2-3
CDR3aa: CASRDRGITDTQYF
CDR3nt: TGTGCCAGCAGGGACAGGGGGATCACAGATACGCAGTATTTT

abundance: -
d_gene: TRBD1
v_gene: TRBV5-4
j_gene: TRBJ1-2
CDR3aa: CASSLGQGRGGYTF
CDR3nt: TGTGCCAGCAGCCTGGGACAGGGGAGGGGTGGCTACACCTTC

abundance: -
d_gene: TRBD1
v_gene: TRBV7-8
j_gene: TRBJ1-4
CDR3aa: CASSPRQGMSEKLFF
CDR3nt: TGTGCCAGCAGCCCGAGACAGGGGATGAGTGAAAAACTGTTTTTT

abundance: -
d_gene: TRBD1
v_gene: TRBV7-6
j_gene: TRBJ1-1
CDR3aa: CASSSGTGGGTEAFF
CDR3nt: TGTGCCAGCAGCTCCGGGACAGGGGGCGGAACTGAAGCTTTCTTT

abundance: -
d_gene: TRBD2
v_gene: TRBV29-1
j_gene: TRBJ2-1
CDR3aa: CSVVGSSGLYNEQFF
CDR3nt: TGCAGCGTTGTAGGGTCTAGCGGACTCTACAATGAGCAGTTCTTC

abundance: few
d_gene: TRBD1
v_gene: TRBV5-1
j_gene: TRBJ1-1
CDR3aa: CASSDRGLPMGTEAFF
CDR3nt: TGCGCCAGCTCGGACAGGGGGCTCCCCATGGGTACTGAAGCTTTCTTT

abundance: -
d_gene: TRBD2
v_gene: TRBV7-2
j_gene: TRBJ2-3
CDR3aa: CASRSGGRTDTQYF
CDR3nt: TGTGCCAGCAGGTCGGGGGGGCGGACAGATACGCAGTATTTT

abundance: -
d_gene: -
v_gene: TRBV6-5
j_gene: TRBJ2-7
CDR3aa: CASSYESLAARSEQYF
CDR3nt: TGTGCCAGCAGTTACGAGTCGCTAGCCGCAAGGAGCGAGCAGTACTTC

abundance: -
d_gene: TRBD1
v_gene: TRBV10-3
j_gene: TRBJ2-7
CDR3aa: CAISGQGATYEQYF
CDR3nt: TGTGCCATCAGCGGACAGGGGGCCACCTACGAGCAGTACTTC

abundance: -
d_gene: -
v_gene: TRBV11-2
j_gene: TRBJ2-3
CDR3aa: CASSFNMYTQYF
CDR3nt: TGTGCCAGCAGCTTTAATATGTATACGCAGTATTTT

abundance: -
d_gene: -
v_gene: TRBV29-1
j_gene: TRBJ1-1
CDR3aa: CSAGRTEAFF
CDR3nt: TGCAGCGCTGGCCGTACTGAAGCTTTCTTT

abundance: -
d_gene: TRBD1
v_gene: TRBV5-1
j_gene: TRBJ1-1
CDR3aa: CASRPGQGAGTEAFF
CDR3nt: TGCGCCAGCAGACCTGGACAGGGGGCGGGGACTGAAGCTTTCTTT

abundance: -
d_gene: TRBD2
v_gene: TRBV7-2
j_gene: TRBJ2-1
CDR3aa: CASSLAWLAGPYNEQFF
CDR3nt: TGTGCCAGCAGCTTAGCGTGGCTAGCGGGACCATACAATGAGCAGTTCTTC

abundance: -
d_gene: -
v_gene: TRBV19
j_gene: TRBJ2-5
CDR3aa: CASSQGSRQETQYF
CDR3nt: TGTGCCAGTAGTCAGGGTTCCCGACAAGAGACCCAGTACTTC

abundance: -
d_gene: -
v_gene: TRBV7-3
j_gene: TRBJ1-6
CDR3aa: CASSLTLTGENSPLHF
CDR3nt: TGTGCCAGCAGCCTGACCCTGACAGGAGAAAATTCACCCCTCCACTTT

abundance: -
d_gene: -
v_gene: TRBV5-4
j_gene: TRBJ2-2
CDR3aa: CASSFQANTGELFF
CDR3nt: TGTGCCAGCAGCTTCCAGGCGAACACCGGGGAGCTGTTTTTT

abundance: -
d_gene: TRBD1
v_gene: TRBV4-3
j_gene: TRBJ2-1
CDR3aa: CASSQERDSYNEQFF
CDR3nt: TGCGCCAGCAGCCAAGAGAGGGACAGCTACAATGAGCAGTTCTTC

abundance: -
d_gene: TRBD1
v_gene: TRBV6-5
j_gene: TRBJ1-1
CDR3aa: CASSRPGGTEAFF
CDR3nt: TGTGCCAGCAGCCGCCCAGGGGGCACTGAAGCTTTCTTT

abundance: -
d_gene: -
v_gene: TRBV5-8
j_gene: TRBJ2-5
CDR3aa: CASSAGQTYQETQYF
CDR3nt: TGTGCCAGCAGCGCTGGACAGACCTACCAAGAGACCCAGTACTTC

abundance: -
d_gene: TRBD2
v_gene: TRBV7-6
j_gene: TRBJ2-1
CDR3aa: CASSLDSGRSRYNEQFF
CDR3nt: TGTGCCAGCAGCTTGGATAGCGGGAGGTCCCGGTACAATGAGCAGTTCTTC